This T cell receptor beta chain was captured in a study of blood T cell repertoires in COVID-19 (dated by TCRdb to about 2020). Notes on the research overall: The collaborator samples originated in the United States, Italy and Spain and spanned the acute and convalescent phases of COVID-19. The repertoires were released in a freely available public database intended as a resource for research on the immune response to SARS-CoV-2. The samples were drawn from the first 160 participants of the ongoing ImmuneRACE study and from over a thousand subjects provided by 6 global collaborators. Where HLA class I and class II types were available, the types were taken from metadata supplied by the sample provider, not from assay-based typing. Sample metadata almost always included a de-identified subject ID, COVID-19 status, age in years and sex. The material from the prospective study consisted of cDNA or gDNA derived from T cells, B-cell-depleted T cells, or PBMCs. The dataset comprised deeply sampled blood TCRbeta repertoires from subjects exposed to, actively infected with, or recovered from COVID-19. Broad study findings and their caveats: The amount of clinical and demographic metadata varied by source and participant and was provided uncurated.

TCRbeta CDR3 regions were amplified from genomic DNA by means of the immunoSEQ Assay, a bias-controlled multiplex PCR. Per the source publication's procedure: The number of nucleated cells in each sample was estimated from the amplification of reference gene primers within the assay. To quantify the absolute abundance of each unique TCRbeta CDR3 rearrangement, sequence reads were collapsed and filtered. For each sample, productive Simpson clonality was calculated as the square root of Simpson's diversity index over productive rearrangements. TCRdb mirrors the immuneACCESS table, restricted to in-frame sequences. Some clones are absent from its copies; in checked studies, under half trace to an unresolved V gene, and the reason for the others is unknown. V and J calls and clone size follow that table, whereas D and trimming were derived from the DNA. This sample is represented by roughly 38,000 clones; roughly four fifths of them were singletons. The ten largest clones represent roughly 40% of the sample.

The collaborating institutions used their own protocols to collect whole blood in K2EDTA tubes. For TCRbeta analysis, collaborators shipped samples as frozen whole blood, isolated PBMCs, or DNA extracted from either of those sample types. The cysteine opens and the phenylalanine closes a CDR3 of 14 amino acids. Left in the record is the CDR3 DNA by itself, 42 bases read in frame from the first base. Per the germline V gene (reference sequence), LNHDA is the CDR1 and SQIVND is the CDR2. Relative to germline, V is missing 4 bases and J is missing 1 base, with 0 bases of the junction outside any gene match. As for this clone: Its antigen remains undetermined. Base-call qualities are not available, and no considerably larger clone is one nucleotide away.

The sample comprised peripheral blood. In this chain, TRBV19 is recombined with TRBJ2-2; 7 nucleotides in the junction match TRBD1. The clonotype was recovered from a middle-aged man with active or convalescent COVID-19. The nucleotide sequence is TGTGCCAGTAGTAGGACAGGGAACACCGGGGAGCTGTTTTTT. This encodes CASSRTGNTGELFF.